Sequencing of this T cell receptor beta chain was carried out in a study of TIL therapy for anti-PD-1-resistant metastatic lung cancer. On the study more broadly: Most patients had lung adenocarcinoma; a handful of tumors were EGFR-mutant, two ALK-rearranged; half smoked currently or formerly.

Sequencing used immunoSEQ v3. Assay used: immunoSEQ multiplex PCR; TCRdb lists only in-frame clones, some missing. The repertoire holds fewer than 65,000 clones, with 75% to 85% as singletons. This CDR3 is 11 amino acids long. Per germline, CDR1 GTSNPN and CDR2 SVGIG (reference sequence). Trimming removed 0 bases from V and 4 bases from J, with 3 bases in between. As for time point: pre-treatment sample, taken before nivolumab and TIL therapy. The sequencing used blood, collected at baseline. This rearrangement joins TRBV30 to TRBJ2-5, with D unresolved. The receptor comes from a person aged 25 to 85 with non-small cell lung cancer. Here the CDR3 DNA reads TGTGCCTGGAGTGTGGTAGAGACCCAGTACTTC. Protein sequence: CAWSVVETQYF.